The clone carrying this TCR beta chain showed up just a few times. Sequence at one end of the junction differs from germline and may be a read error. Approximately 2 micrograms of genomic DNA from cryopreserved PBMCs went into TCR beta libraries. These data belong to a study of cytotoxic CD8 clonotypes in ibrutinib-treated CLL. The table came from immunoSEQ multiplex PCR; TCRdb's copy has only in-frame clones and leaves some out. This table has over 8,500 clones, 70% to 80% appearing once. The sequencing used PBMCs, collected at disease progression, from a patient treated with ibrutinib. The sequence was obtained from a human donor with chronic lymphocytic leukemia.

The CDR3 DNA follows: TGTGCCAGCAGCCCCGGGGGAGACAGGACCTCACTCTTC. Protein sequence: CASSPGGDRTSLF. V usage is TRBV7-8 and J usage is TRBJ2-7, with D perhaps TRBD1 or TRBD2 (6 bases each). The CDR3 extends over 13 amino acids. The V gene's germline CDR1 is SGHVS and CDR2 FQNEAQ.